This T cell receptor beta chain derives from a study of blood T cell repertoires in COVID-19. Background on the study: Some COVID-19 samples were acute and others convalescent; all came from the United States, Italy and Spain. T cells, B-cell-depleted T cells, or PBMCs provided the cDNA or gDNA that served as material.

Under the authors' procedure: It was from reference gene primer amplification that nucleated cell counts were estimated. Sequencing used immunoSEQ multiplex PCR; TCRdb keeps in-frame clones, though not all of them. The V and J calls and the clone size are those of that table, but D and trimming were determined from the DNA. This table has about 220,000 clones, about 79% appearing once. The CDR3 runs 17 residues. V lost 1 base, J lost 1 base, and 17 bases lay in between. Germline V gene data show CDR1 as MNHNS and CDR2 as SASEGT. The clonotype comes from a man over 45 with active or convalescent COVID-19. The J gene is TRBJ2-7, the V gene TRBV6-1; D might be TRBD1 (8 bases). The sample consisted of peripheral blood. The CDR3 region is CASSEGTGTTFSYEQYV. In nucleotides, the CDR3 is TGTGCCAGCAGTGAAGGGACAGGGACTACGTTTTCCTACGAGCAGTACGTC.